This T cell receptor beta chain was recorded in a study of OX40 agonist ivuxolimab in advanced cancers. Study-level information: Ivuxolimab was administered intravenously to patients at 0.01 to 10 mg/kg every 2 weeks. The study enrolled dose-escalation patients with hepatocellular carcinoma, melanoma, renal cell or head and neck cancer. Study results and caveats: Antigen specificity was not determined for the expanded peripheral T cells.

As for this clone: Antigen unknown.

The CDR3 loop spans 15 amino acids. J was trimmed by 3 bases and V by 5 bases; bases with no gene match: 10. Germline loops: CDR1 SEHNR, CDR2 FQNEAQ (reference sequence). Sequenced by immunoSEQ multiplex PCR; TCRdb stores in-frame clones only, minus some. Altogether 90,000 to 120,000 clones are present, less than 95% being singletons, with the ten largest covering 0.66%. The TCR was taken from an adult with an advanced solid tumor such as melanoma, head and neck, liver or kidney cancer. The sample was CD4+ or CD8+ T cells sorted from blood, taken in a trial of the OX40 agonist ivuxolimab. The chain recombines TRBV7-9 with TRBJ2-7; 7 bases map to TRBD1. The CDR3 nucleotides are TGTGCCAGCAGCACCCTTACGGGACAGCTCTACGAGCAGTACTTC. It codes for CASSTLTGQLYEQYF.